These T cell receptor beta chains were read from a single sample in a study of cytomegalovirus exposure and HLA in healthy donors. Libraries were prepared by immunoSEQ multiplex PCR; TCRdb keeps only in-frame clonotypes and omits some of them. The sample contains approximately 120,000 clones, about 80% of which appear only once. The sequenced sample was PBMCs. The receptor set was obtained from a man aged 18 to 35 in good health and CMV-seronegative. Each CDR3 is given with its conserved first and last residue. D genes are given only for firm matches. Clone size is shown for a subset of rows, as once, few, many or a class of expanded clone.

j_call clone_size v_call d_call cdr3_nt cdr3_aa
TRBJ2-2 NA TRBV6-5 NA TGTGCCAGCAGTTACTTTGACGGGGAAACCGGGGAGCTGTTTTTT CASSYFDGETGELFF
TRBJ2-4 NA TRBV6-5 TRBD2 TGTGCCAGCAGCATAGCGGGGGGGCCGGGAAACATTCAGTACTTC CASSIAGGPGNIQYF
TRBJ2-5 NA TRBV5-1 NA TGCGCCAGCAGCCCCGACCAAGAGACCCAGTACTTC CASSPDQETQYF
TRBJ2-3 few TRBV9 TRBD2 TGTGCCAGCAGTTGGACTAGCGGGGGGGCCGATACGCAGTATTTT CASSWTSGGADTQYF
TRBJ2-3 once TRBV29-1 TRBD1 TGCAGTGATCGGGACAGGACAGATACGCAGTATTTT CSDRDRTDTQYF
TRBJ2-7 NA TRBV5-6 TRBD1 TGTGCCAGCAGCCCTCTTCTGAAGGACAGGGGCTCCTACGAGCAGTACTTC CASSPLLKDRGSYEQYF
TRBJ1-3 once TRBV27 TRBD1 TGTGCCAGCAGTTTATCGATGGAGGGGGCGCGAGGAAACACCATATATTTT CASSLSMEGARGNTIYF
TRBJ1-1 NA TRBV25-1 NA TGTGCCAGCAGTTCGGGGGGGGCTGAAGCTTTCTTT CASSSGGAEAFF
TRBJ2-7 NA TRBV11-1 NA TGTGCCAGCAGCTTAGGCAGGGCAGGGCGAAGCTCCTACGAGCAGTACTTC CASSLGRAGRSSYEQYF
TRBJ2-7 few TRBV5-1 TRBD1 TGCGCCAGCAGCCCGGGACAGGGAATGTACGAGCAGTACTTC CASSPGQGMYEQYF
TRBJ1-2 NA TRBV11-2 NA TGTGCCAGCAGCTTAGTCGGCGCGGCGGGACCGCATGGCTACACCTTC CASSLVGAAGPHGYTF
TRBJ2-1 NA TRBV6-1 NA TGTGCCAGCAGTGCGCCATATCCTAACAATGAGCAGTTCTTC CASSAPYPNNEQFF
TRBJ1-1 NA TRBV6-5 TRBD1 TGTGCCAGCAGTTCACAGGGGGCGTACACTGAAGCTTTCTTT CASSSQGAYTEAFF
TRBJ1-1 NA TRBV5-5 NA TGTGCCAGCAGTACGACAAAGGACACTGAAGCTTTCTTT CASSTTKDTEAFF
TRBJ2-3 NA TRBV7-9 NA TGTGCCAGCAGCTTCGGGATCACAGATACGCAGTATTTT CASSFGITDTQYF
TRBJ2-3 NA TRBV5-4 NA TGTGCCAGCAGCTTGGGGGGAGGGGGAGACACAGATACGCAGTATTTT CASSLGGGGDTDTQYF
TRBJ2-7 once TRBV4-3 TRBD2 TGCGCCAGCAGCCAACGAGACACTAGCGACTACGAGCAGTACTTC CASSQRDTSDYEQYF
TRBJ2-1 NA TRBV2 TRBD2 TGTGCCAGCAGTGAAGCGTCCCCACTAGCGGGGGGCCTCAATGAGCAGTTCTTC CASSEASPLAGGLNEQFF
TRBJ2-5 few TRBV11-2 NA TGTGCCAGCAGCTTGGGGGTTCAGGGACTCTGGGAGACCCAGTACTTC CASSLGVQGLWETQYF
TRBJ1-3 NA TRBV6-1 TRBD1 TGTGCCAGCAGTGAAGCGGGGACGACAGGGATGATCTCTGGAAACACCATATATTTT CASSEAGTTGMISGNTIYF
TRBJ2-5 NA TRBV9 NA TGTGCCAGCAGCGCTGGGGGTCGGGGGGCAGAGACCCAGTACTTC CASSAGGRGAETQYF
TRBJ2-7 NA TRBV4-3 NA TGCGCCAGCAGCCAAGATACCTCGGGGAGCTCCTACGAGCAGTACTTC CASSQDTSGSSYEQYF
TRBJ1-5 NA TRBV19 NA TGTGCCAGTAGTCCGCGGGGAGTGGGGCGGCATCAGCCCCAGCATTTT CASSPRGVGRHQPQHF
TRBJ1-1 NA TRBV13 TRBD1 TGTGCCAGCAGCTTAGGGACAGGGGAAGCTTTCTTT CASSLGTGEAFF
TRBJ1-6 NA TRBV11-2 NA TGTGCCAGCAGTCAATTCCGGCTCCCTAGCTCCTATAATTCACCCCTCCACTTT CASSQFRLPSSYNSPLHF
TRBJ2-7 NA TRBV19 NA TGTGCCAGTAGTATGTCGGACTTCAAGACCACCACCTACGAGCAGTACTTC CASSMSDFKTTTYEQYF
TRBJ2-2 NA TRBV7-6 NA TGTGCCAGCAGCTTAGATCCCCTAGCCACCTTAGGCACCGGGGAGCTGTTTTTT CASSLDPLATLGTGELFF
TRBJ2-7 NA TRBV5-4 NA TGTGCCAGCAGCCCGTCGACGAGGCCCTACGAGCAGTACTTC CASSPSTRPYEQYF
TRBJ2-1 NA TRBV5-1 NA TGCGCCAGCAGCTTGGCCGCTGGGGGCCTGAGTATCAATGAGCAGTTCTTC CASSLAAGGLSINEQFF
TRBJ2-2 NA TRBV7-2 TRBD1 TGTGCCAGCAGCTCCCGGACAGGGACGGTCGGGGAGCTGTTTTTT CASSSRTGTVGELFF
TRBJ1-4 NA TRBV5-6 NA TGTGCCAGCAGCTTGGCGATTCCAGGCAATAATGAAAAACTGTTTTTT CASSLAIPGNNEKLFF
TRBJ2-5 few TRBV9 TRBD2 TGTGCCAGCAGCGTAGGTGGCGGGGGGCGGCAAGAGACCCAGTACTTC CASSVGGGGRQETQYF
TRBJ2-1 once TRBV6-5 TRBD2 TGTGCCAGCAGTTACGGTAGCGGGGGCTACAATGAGCAGTTCTTC CASSYGSGGYNEQFF
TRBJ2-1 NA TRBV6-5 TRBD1 TGTGCCAGCAGTTCCTCCGGGACAGGCTACAATGAGCAGTTCTTC CASSSSGTGYNEQFF
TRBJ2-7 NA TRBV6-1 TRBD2 TGTGCCAGCAGTGAAGTCGAGCGGGGGCCTCTATACGAGCAGTACTTC CASSEVERGPLYEQYF